Listed here are 28 T cell receptor beta chains from one sample, sequenced in a study of early T cells in non-severe SARS-CoV-2 infection. TCRdb independently ran MiXCR on the 5' RACE reads; one entry per CDR3 protein. The sample includes under 95,000 distinct CDR3 sequences, 14% to 15% of them seen just once. Sequencing was performed on whole blood. These receptors were taken from an adult who was a healthcare worker with PCR-confirmed SARS-CoV-2 infection or an uninfected control (not recorded which).

This chain connects TRBV11-2 to TRBJ2-1, with TRBD2 matching over 10 bases. The CDR3 is 18 amino acids. Germline CDR1 reads SGHAT; CDR2 reads FQNNGV. Trimming at V came to 5 bases and at J to 2 bases, leaving 12 bases not matched to a gene. The CDR3 region is CASSPRIAGGLTYNEQFF. CDR3 sequence (DNA): TGTGCCAGCAGCCCCAGAATAGCGGGAGGCCTCACCTACAATGAGCAGTTCTTC.

This clonotype was seen only a few times. The V and J genes are TRBV6-2 or TRBV6-3 and TRBJ2-4, with 7 nucleotides matching TRBD1. Germline V gives CDR1 MNHEY, CDR2 SVGEGT. The V and J ends lost 6 bases and 1 base, in that order; junction bases with no gene match: 9. The CDR3 sequence is 16 residues long. The CDR3 sequence is CASSRGSGQAKNIQYF. DNA for the CDR3: TGTGCCAGCAGCAGAGGCTCGGGACAGGCCAAAAACATTCAGTACTTC.

The chain recombines TRBV12-3 or TRBV12-4 with TRBJ2-5, with TRBD2 identical over 9 bases. The length of the CDR3 is 15 residues. The V segment lost 1 base and the J segment 5 bases; nucleotides outside the gene matches: 5. The DNA for the CDR3 is TGTGCCAGCAGTTTAGGCGGGAGGGCCTCTGAGACCCAGTACTTC. Translating it yields CASSLGGRASETQYF.

This clonotype has a count of ten or more. CDR3 sequence: CASSSKLAGGTYNEQFF. The CDR3 coding sequence is TGTGCCAGCAGCAGCAAACTAGCGGGAGGCACTTACAATGAGCAGTTCTTC. This chain joins TRBV5-4 and TRBJ2-1; 12 bases fit TRBD2. Germline V lookup: CDR1 SGHNT, CDR2 YYREEE (reference sequence). The V segment lost 4 bases and the J segment 4 bases; nucleotides outside the gene matches: 9. The CDR3 has 17 residues.

V usage is TRBV20-1 and J usage is TRBJ2-1, with D unresolved. The V end lost 0 bases, the J end lost 6 bases, and 9 bases lay between the germline ends. The V gene's germline CDR1 is DFQATT and CDR2 SNEGSKA (reference sequence). This CDR3 is 13 amino acids long. For the CDR3, the DNA is TGCAGTGCTAGAGATCATACCTCCAATGAGCAGTTCTTC. It encodes CSARDHTSNEQFF.

This clonotype appeared many times. V and J are TRBV6-2 or TRBV6-3 and TRBJ2-7, with TRBD2 identical over 9 bases. The CDR3 sequence is 14 residues long. After removal of 7 bases from V and 5 bases from J, the junction contained 9 bases not matched to a gene. CDR1 is MNHEY, CDR2 SVGEGT, per germline. The CDR3 DNA reads TGTGCCAGCACCCCGCGGGAGGGCCGCCACGAGCAGTACTTC. Translation gives CASTPREGRHEQYF.

The J gene is TRBJ1-2, the V gene TRBV29-1; D unresolved. This CDR3 has 13 residues. Between the trimmed V and J ends, which lost 4 bases and 2 bases, there was a span of 11 bases. The germline CDR1 and CDR2 sequences are SQVTM and ANQGSEA. CDR3 DNA sequence: TGCAGCGTTGGGGCTCTGGGGAACTATGGCTACACCTTC. Residues: CSVGALGNYGYTF.

The chain is built from TRBV28 and TRBJ2-1; D gene uncertain. The germline V gene has CDR1 MDHEN and CDR2 SYDVKM. The CDR3 is 17 amino acids. V gave up 7 bases and J gave up 7 bases, with 26 bases separating them. The CDR3 DNA reads as TGTGCCAGCAAGCCGCTCTTCATACAAGTTGGATCAAATGAGCAGTTCTTC. As protein: CASKPLFIQVGSNEQFF.

The chain is built from TRBV20-1 and TRBJ2-7; TRBD2 aligns across 8 bases. Germline CDR1 reads DFQATT; CDR2 reads SNEGSKA (reference sequence). The CDR3 runs 12 residues. Germline trimming cut 6 bases from V and 5 bases from J; bases unmatched to any gene: 6. CDR3: CSARTSSHEQYF. In DNA form, the CDR3 reads TGCAGTGCCCGGACTAGCAGTCACGAGCAGTACTTC.

This clonotype has ten or more counts. V and J are TRBV5-1 and TRBJ1-3; 7 bases are shared with TRBD1. Germline V gene lookup returns CDR1 SGHRS and CDR2 YFSETQ. The CDR3 contains 16 residues. V lost 3 bases to trimming and J lost 0 bases; unmatched junction nucleotides: 6. The CDR3 nucleotides are TGCGCCAGCAGCTGGGACAGCCAGAGCTCTGGAAACACCATATATTTT. It yields the protein CASSWDSQSSGNTIYF.

This rearrangement joins TRBV29-1 to TRBJ1-1, with TRBD1 as a possible D gene (6 bases). V was shortened by 4 bases and J by 2 bases, with 11 bases between the two germline ends. Germline V gene lookup returns CDR1 SQVTM and CDR2 ANQGSEA. This CDR3 contains 13 residues. CDR3 nucleotides: TGCAGCGTTGCGGCAGGGGATAACACTGAAGCTTTCTTT. This encodes CSVAAGDNTEAFF.

The table lists this clonotype with a few counts. The chain carries TRBV27 and TRBJ2-3; 9 bases align to TRBD1. The CDR3 has 16 residues. Germline CDR1 MNHEY, CDR2 SMNVEV (reference sequence). The V segment lost 4 bases and the J segment 4 bases; nucleotides outside the gene matches: 9. The CDR3 protein is CASSSAWDREADTQYF. The CDR3 DNA reads as TGTGCCAGCAGTTCTGCCTGGGACAGGGAGGCAGATACGCAGTATTTT.

The V call is TRBV12-3 or TRBV12-4, the J call TRBJ1-3; D unclear. CDR3 size: 15 residues. Trimming shortened V by 3 bases and J by 4 bases, and 13 bases separated the two germline ends. In DNA, the CDR3 is TGTGCCAGCAGTTTGGATCCGCGCCCCGGAAACACCATATATTTT. Its protein is CASSLDPRPGNTIYF.

This clonotype was detected a few times. J is TRBJ2-1 and V is TRBV7-2, with 7 nucleotides matching TRBD1. The CDR3 has 14 amino acids. The germline gives CDR1 SGHTA, CDR2 FQGNSA. The J segment lost 6 bases and the V segment lost 2 bases, leaving 4 bases of the junction unmatched. The CDR3 here is CASSLMGQSNEQFF. The CDR3 coding sequence is TGTGCCAGCAGCTTAATGGGACAGTCCAATGAGCAGTTCTTC. The complete variable domain, with remaining parts taken from reference TRBV7-2 and TRBJ2-1, reads GAGVSQSPSNKVTEKGKDVELRCDPISGHTALYWYRQSLGQGLEFLIYFQGNSAPDKSGLPSDRFSAERTGGSVSTLTIQRTQQEDSAVYLCASSLMGQSNEQFFGPGTRLTVL.

The gene calls are TRBV28 and TRBJ2-7; D might be TRBD1 (6 bases). The CDR3 is 12 residues long. CDR1 and CDR2 (germline): MDHEN, SYDVKM. Trimming removed 8 bases from V and 2 bases from J, with 10 bases in between. Here the CDR3 reads CASAPGAYEQYF. In DNA, the CDR3 is TGTGCCAGCGCCCCAGGGGCCTACGAGCAGTACTTC.

This clonotype was counted between two and nine times. This rearrangement joins TRBV20-1 to TRBJ1-1; D gene unclear. Germline assignment: CDR1 DFQATT and CDR2 SNEGSKA (reference sequence). This CDR3 is 13 amino acids long. The V end lost 4 bases, the J end lost 3 bases, and 12 bases lay between the germline ends. For the CDR3, the DNA is TGCAGTGCTACGGTTGGTCAGGACACTGAAGCTTTCTTT. Amino acids: CSATVGQDTEAFF.

V usage is TRBV28 and J usage is TRBJ2-7; maybe TRBD2 (6 bases). CDR3 length: 13 amino acids. The ends were cut back, 5 bases at V and 5 bases at J, with 13 bases in the middle. Germline CDR1 is MDHEN and CDR2 is SYDVKM. DNA of the CDR3: TGTGCCAGCAGTGACGGAGGGCGTGACGAGCAGTACTTC. The encoded protein is CASSDGGRDEQYF.

In its sample, this clonotype was seen a few times. The chain couples TRBV6-5 to TRBJ1-2, with 7 bases lining up with TRBD1. V gave up 5 bases and J gave up 0 bases; unmatched junction bases: 6. Germline V gene lookup returns CDR1 MNHEY and CDR2 SVGAGI. The CDR3 covers 15 residues. For the CDR3, the DNA is TGTGCCAGCAGTCCCTTTAGGGGGCCTAACTATGGCTACACCTTC. It specifies CASSPFRGPNYGYTF.

This clonotype was seen ten or more times. The genes are TRBV10-2 and TRBJ1-3; D call uncertain. Germline V gene lookup returns CDR1 WSHSY and CDR2 SAAADI. V lost 6 bases and J lost 0, with 9 bases in between. The CDR3 runs 14 residues. CDR3 DNA: TGCGCCAGCAGGCAGGATCGCTCTGGAAACACCATATATTTT. Amino acid sequence: CASRQDRSGNTIYF.

This clonotype has ten or more counts. The chain couples TRBV10-3 to TRBJ1-1; D is perhaps TRBD1 (5 bases). The CDR3 is made up of 12 amino acids. V dropped 11 bases and J dropped 2 bases, with 12 bases sitting between them. Germline lookup yields CDR1 ENHRY and CDR2 SYGVKD. The CDR3 sequence: CAANRDNTEAFF. For the CDR3, the DNA is TGTGCCGCTAACCGGGACAACACTGAAGCTTTCTTT.

The rearrangement links TRBV9 to TRBJ1-2; D gene ambiguous. Germline lookup yields CDR1 SGDLS and CDR2 YYNGEE. The ends were cut back, 0 bases at V and 3 bases at J, with 6 bases in the middle. This CDR3 region has 13 residues. The CDR3 reads CASSVGQDYGYTF. Here the CDR3 DNA reads TGTGCCAGCAGCGTAGGTCAGGACTATGGCTACACCTTC. Complete variable domain (other parts from reference TRBV9 and TRBJ1-2): DSGVTQTPKHLITATGQRVTLRCSPRSGDLSVYWYQQSLDQGLQFLIQYYNGEERAKGNILERFSAQQFPDLHSELNLSSLELGDSALYFCASSVGQDYGYTFGSGTRLTVV.

This clonotype was seen ten or more times. The chain combines TRBV5-1 with TRBJ2-7, with TRBD1 identical over 10 bases. With V trimmed by 7 bases and J by 5 bases, 3 bases remained unmatched. This CDR3 contains 12 residues. The V gene's germline CDR1 is SGHRS and CDR2 YFSETQ. In DNA, the CDR3 is TGCGCCAGCGGACAGGGGGTCGACGAGCAGTACTTC. Encoded protein: CASGQGVDEQYF. The complete variable domain, with remaining parts taken from reference TRBV5-1 and TRBJ2-7, reads KAGVTQTPRYLIKTRGQQVTLSCSPISGHRSVSWYQQTPGQGLQFLFEYFSETQRNKGNFPGRFSGRQFSNSRSEMNVSTLELGDSALYLCASGQGVDEQYFGPGTRLTVT.

This clonotype was counted at least ten times. The V and J genes are TRBV28 and TRBJ2-7; TRBD2 might be the D (7 bases). The CDR3 runs to 14 residues. Germline lookup yields CDR1 MDHEN and CDR2 SYDVKM. Trimming took 6 bases from V and 6 from J, leaving 18 bases between them. The CDR3 nucleotides read TGTGCCAGCAGAAAGGACGGGGGGCGCCTCGAGCAGTACTTC. As protein: CASRKDGGRLEQYF.

The chain uses TRBV12-3 or TRBV12-4 and TRBJ1-2; D is perhaps TRBD1 (5 bases). The CDR3 covers 14 residues. Trimming stripped 5 bases from V and 3 bases from J, with 13 bases between. CDR3 in amino acids: CASSPRQTYYGYTF. Here the CDR3 DNA reads TGTGCCAGCAGTCCCCGACAGACCTACTATGGCTACACCTTC.

This clonotype was counted many times. This chain uses TRBV7-8 with TRBJ1-1; TRBD1 aligns across 9 bases. V shed 5 bases, J shed 0 bases, and the junction held 10 bases outside the gene matches. CDR1 is SGHVS, CDR2 FQNEAQ, per germline. The CDR3 contains 17 residues. The CDR3 DNA follows: TGTGCCAGCAGCGCCGGGACAGGGTGGGTTCTGAACACTGAAGCTTTCTTT. It yields the protein CASSAGTGWVLNTEAFF.

In its sample, this clonotype was seen many times. The chain has TRBV28 and TRBJ2-3; 10 bases map to TRBD2. CDR1 and CDR2 from the germline V gene are MDHEN and SYDVKM. The CDR3 has 22 amino acids. Unmatched junction bases numbered 27, after V lost 4 bases and J lost 5 bases. The CDR3 DNA reads as TGTGCCAGCAGTTCCCCGTTCCGGAGGGAGCGGGAGGGTGTTTTAGGGAAAGATACGCAGTATTTT. Translating gives CASSSPFRREREGVLGKDTQYF.

With regard to this clonotype: An end of the junction does not agree with germline; a read error may underlie this. The chain is built from TRBV4-1 and TRBJ2-1; no definite D call. This CDR3 comprises 14 residues. Germline assignment: CDR1 MGHRA and CDR2 YSYEKL. CDR3 residues: CASRQGLRDNEQFF. For the CDR3, the DNA is TGCGCCAGCAGGCAAGGTCTTAGGGACAATGAGCAGTTCTTC.

The chain couples TRBV14 to TRBJ2-1; 7 bases match TRBD2. The V segment lost 1 base and the J segment 5 bases; nucleotides outside the gene matches: 8. CDR3 length: 16 residues. Germline V gene lookup returns CDR1 SGHDN and CDR2 FVKESK. CDR3 amino acids: CASSQGTAGVNNEQFF. DNA for the CDR3: TGTGCCAGCAGCCAAGGTACGGCGGGAGTCAACAATGAGCAGTTCTTC.